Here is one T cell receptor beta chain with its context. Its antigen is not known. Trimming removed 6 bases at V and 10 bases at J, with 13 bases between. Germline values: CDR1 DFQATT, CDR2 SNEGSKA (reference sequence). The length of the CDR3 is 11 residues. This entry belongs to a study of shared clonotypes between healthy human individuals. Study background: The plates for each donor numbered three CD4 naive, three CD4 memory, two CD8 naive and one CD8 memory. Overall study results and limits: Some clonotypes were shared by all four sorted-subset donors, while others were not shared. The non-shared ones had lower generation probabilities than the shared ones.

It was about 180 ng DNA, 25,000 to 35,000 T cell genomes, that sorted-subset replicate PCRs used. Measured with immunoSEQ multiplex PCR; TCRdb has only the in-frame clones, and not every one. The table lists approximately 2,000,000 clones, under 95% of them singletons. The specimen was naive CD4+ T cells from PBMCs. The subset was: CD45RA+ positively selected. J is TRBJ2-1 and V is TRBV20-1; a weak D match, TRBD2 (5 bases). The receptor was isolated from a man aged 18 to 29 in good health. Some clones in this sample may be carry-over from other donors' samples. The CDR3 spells CSAPDRGEQFF. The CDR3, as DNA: TGCAGTGCCCCAGACCGGGGAGAGCAGTTCTTC.